The clone carrying this T cell receptor beta chain was seen only a few times. Antigen unknown. The sample belongs to a study of T cell responses to AZD1222 COVID-19 vaccine. Some clones are missing from TCRdb's copy, which holds only in-frame ones; the method was immunoSEQ multiplex PCR. The table includes about 150,000 clones, less than 95% detected once. General study results and limits: AZD1222 recipients seropositive at baseline numbered only six or seven. Along spike, vaccine-associated CD4 TCRs were found throughout, with dominance at 160-218 and 743-854. It was only after the peak T cell response that any repertoires were sampled.

Germline CDR1 is MGHDK and CDR2 is SYGVNS. The CDR3 runs to 15 residues. The V and J ends lost 2 bases and 1 base, in that order; junction bases with no gene match: 4. The TCR sequence derives from an adult in good health. The material sequenced was peripheral blood, taken on day 0 of AZD1222 vaccination. The rearrangement joins TRBV25-1 to TRBJ1-2; 7 bases agree with TRBD1. The CDR3 DNA is TGTGCCAGCAGTGAAGACAGGGATGGTAACTATGGCTACACCTTC. Protein product: CASSEDRDGNYGYTF.